Included here is one TCR beta chain sequence, with context. This sample was taken from a study of blood T cell repertoires in COVID-19. Whole-study context: Material from acute and convalescent COVID-19 was sourced from the United States, Italy and Spain. PBMCs, B-cell-depleted T cells, or T cells were the source of the cDNA or gDNA that made up the material.

The CDR3 has 14 residues. The germline V gene has CDR1 LGHDT and CDR2 YNNKEL (reference sequence). V lost 0 bases and J 5 bases, leaving 10 bases between the germline ends. In the study's own analysis: Reference gene primer amplification gave nucleated cell count estimates. Data came from immunoSEQ multiplex PCR; TCRdb stores just in-frame clones and leaves some out. The D gene and trimming were derived from the DNA, and the V and J assignments and clone size from that table. The sample yields about 260,000 clones, less than 90% seen once. This TCR came from a man in his thirties or forties with active or convalescent COVID-19. The chain combines TRBV3-1 (or the pseudogene TRBV3-2) with TRBJ1-1; D gene uncertain. The sequenced sample was peripheral blood. CDR3 protein: CASSQDRSGTEAFF. The DNA for the CDR3 is TGTGCCAGCAGCCAAGATCGGTCGGGAACTGAAGCTTTCTTT.